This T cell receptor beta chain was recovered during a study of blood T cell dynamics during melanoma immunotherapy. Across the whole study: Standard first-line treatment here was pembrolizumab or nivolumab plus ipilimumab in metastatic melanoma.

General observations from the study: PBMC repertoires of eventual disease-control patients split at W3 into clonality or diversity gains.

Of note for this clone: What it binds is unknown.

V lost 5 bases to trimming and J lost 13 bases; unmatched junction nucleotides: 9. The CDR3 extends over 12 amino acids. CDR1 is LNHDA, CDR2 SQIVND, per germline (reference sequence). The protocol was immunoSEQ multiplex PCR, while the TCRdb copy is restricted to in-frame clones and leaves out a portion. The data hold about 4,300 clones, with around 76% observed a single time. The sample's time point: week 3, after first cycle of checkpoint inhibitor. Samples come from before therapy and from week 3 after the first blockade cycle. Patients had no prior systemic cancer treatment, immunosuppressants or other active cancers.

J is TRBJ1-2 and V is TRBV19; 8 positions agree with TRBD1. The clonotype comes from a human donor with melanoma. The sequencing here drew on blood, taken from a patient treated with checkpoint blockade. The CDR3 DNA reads TGTGCCAGTAGTCCGGGGGGGGACAGGCGCACCTTC. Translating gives CASSPGGDRRTF.